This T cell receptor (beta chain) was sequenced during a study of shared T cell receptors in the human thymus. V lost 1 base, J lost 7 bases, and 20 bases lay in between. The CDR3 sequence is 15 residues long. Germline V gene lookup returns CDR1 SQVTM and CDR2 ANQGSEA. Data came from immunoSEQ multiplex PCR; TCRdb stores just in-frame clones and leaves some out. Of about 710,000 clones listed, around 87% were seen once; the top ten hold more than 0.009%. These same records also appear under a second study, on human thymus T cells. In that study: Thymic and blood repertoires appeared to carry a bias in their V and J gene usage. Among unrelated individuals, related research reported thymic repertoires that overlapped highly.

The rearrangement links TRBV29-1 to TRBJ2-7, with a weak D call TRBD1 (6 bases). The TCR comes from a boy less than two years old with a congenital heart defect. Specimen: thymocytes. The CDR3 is CSVEGGEQGVLEQYF. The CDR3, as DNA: TGCAGCGTTGAAGGTGGGGAACAGGGAGTCCTAGAGCAGTACTTC.